The sequence of this T cell receptor (beta chain) was determined in a study of T cell repertoires in cytomegalovirus infection. In the study overall: Public signatures in TCR beta pointed to CMV infection and matching HLA type. Study observations and caveats: Cumulated frequencies of public TCR beta families served to identify carriers of CMV plus the relevant HLA.

V lost 4 bases and J lost 2, with 12 bases in between. Germline V gene data show CDR1 as LGHDT and CDR2 as YNNKEL (reference sequence). This CDR3 has 16 amino acids. This clonotype has only a few counts. The antigen remains undetermined. One entry per CDR3 protein, called by TCRdb with MiXCR from the reads. The sample holds hundreds of thousands of distinct CDR3 sequences, around 31% seen once. The sequencing used cultured PBMCs, collected from culture after CMV antigen stimulation. The source is a human donor in good health (CMV status not recorded). Some clones in this sample may be carry-over from other donors' samples. V is TRBV3-1 and J is TRBJ2-6; D is uncertain. CDR3 residues: CASSRIGPAGANVLTF. As DNA, the CDR3 is TGTGCCAGCAGCCGGATCGGACCGGCTGGGGCCAACGTCCTGACTTTC.